The sequence of this T cell receptor beta chain was determined in a study of cytomegalovirus exposure and HLA in healthy donors (TCRdb year 2017). Background on the whole study: In an earlier analysis of under 600 of the donors, less than 350 Gb of sequence data and approximately 120 million unique TCR beta sequences from 150 million to 200 million T cells were reported. Approximately 300 gigabases of sequencing data and tens of millions of unique TCR sequences made up an early release that covered approximately 650 HLA-typed donors. About five DR-DQ haplotypes were treated as single units for association and clustering because of strong linkage in the cohort. In a later genetic analysis, genome-wide SNP genotypes for about 55% of the roughly 700 donors were used, and that subset was treated as a discovery cohort. All discovery cohort repertoires had been generated using a single sequencing platform. Typing coverage varied by locus: roughly 629-640 donors for A, B, C, DRB1 and DQB1; approximately 560 for DQA1; more than 600 for DPA1; fewer than 480 for DPB1. The T cell repertoires of under 700 subjects were profiled by immunosequencing and related to cytomegalovirus serostatus. A separate validation cohort of over a hundred different subjects was used in addition to the 666-subject first cohort. Across 398 genotyped donors of the cohort, an average of 235,054 unique TCR beta nucleotide sequences per donor were sequenced, and approximately 17% of those sequences were non-productive. The study was designed to test whether signatures of past pathogen exposure could be identified by cataloging public T cell receptors. HLA typing covered class I and class II loci at four-digit resolution. Donor age, sex, ethnicity and CMV serostatus were compiled alongside the repertoire data. The genetic ancestry cluster associated with self-reported Caucasian donors included over 65% of the roughly 410 genotyped donors. To predict cytomegalovirus infection status, the study combined high-throughput TCR immunosequencing, statistical association of individual TCRs with disease status, and machine learning. A later analysis re-examined previously published TCR beta repertoires from hundreds of donors and added high-resolution HLA genotyping to investigate patterns of TCR occurrence. In the later analysis, no new phenotypic data were used to find candidate immune exposures; instead, reliance was placed on TCR beta sequences and their occurrence across donors. In an earlier analysis of 587 of the donors, high-throughput TCR beta sequencing was used to judge whether each TCR beta V gene segment behaved as functional or pseudogenic.

Receptors were amplified or captured by the immunoSEQ multiplex PCR assay. A mixture of 60 forward primers for TCR Vbeta segments and 13 reverse primers for TCR Jbeta segments was used in the multiplex PCR. The CDR3 region of rearranged TCR beta genes was amplified from genomic DNA by a multiplex PCR assay. The Illumina HiSeq System was used to sequence the amplified TCR beta libraries as 87-base-pair reads. As for how the authors treated the data: A later analysis counted about 80 million unique TCR beta chains across the 700 or so repertoires, and roughly 10 million of these chains were shared by at least two donors. To remove PCR and sequencing errors, raw reads were error-corrected and collapsed into unique sequences using a nearest-neighbor algorithm that merged closely related sequences. To assign V, D and J gene segments, CDR3 sequences were aligned to IMGT reference sequences. For a sequence to be retained, a match of at least six nucleotides to both a V gene segment and a J gene segment was required. Rearrangements were classified as productive when the CDR3 lacked stop codons and remained in frame with V and J, and all other rearrangements were classified as non-productive. Following IMGT convention, CDR3 was defined as the stretch from the second conserved V-encoded cysteine up to the conserved J-encoded phenylalanine. In an earlier analysis of around 600 of the donors, sequences lacking an unambiguous match to a single V gene segment were excluded. An earlier analysis of 550 to 650 of the donors classified V segments as functional when productive rearrangements were above 56.7% and as segregating when the standard deviation between donors was above 5%. To diagnose cytomegalovirus status from the catalog of TCR beta chain sequences, a statistical classification framework was built. V and J gene assignment, in a later analysis, came from comparing TCR nucleotide sequences with IMGT/GENE-DB human TR gene sequences. A later analysis assigned CDR3 sequences and most-parsimonious VDJ recombination scenarios with the TCRdist pipeline. In a later analysis, each TCR beta chain was defined by its CDR3 amino acid sequence together with its V-gene family, and reads lacking a unique V-gene family were excluded. As a way to deal with suspected cross-contamination and a sequencing artifact, a later analysis dropped hundreds of nucleotide sequences that were highly shared and had low generation probability. In a later analysis, a clonal expansion index for each public chain was calculated from normalized within-repertoire ranks of inferred template counts. Generation probabilities in a later analysis came from a VDJ recombination model fitted to out-of-frame rearrangements, and those results were checked against IGoR. In a later analysis, TCR-TCR, TCR-HLA and TCR-CMV co-occurrence was scored with hypergeometric tests, and a repertoire-size bias correction was applied to TCR pairs. A later analysis estimated false discovery rates by permuting HLA or CMV assignments 20 times. In a later analysis, co-occurring TCRs were grouped with DBSCAN, and TCRdist sequence similarity was added when clustering was performed within HLA-allele-positive subsets. Repertoires with fewer than 30,000 or more than 120,000 public chains, plus five repertoires with anomalous nucleotide sharing, were excluded from co-occurrence clustering. TCRdb limited this immuneACCESS table to in-frame rearrangements with V and J called. A share of clones is missing; checked studies link under half to unresolved V genes, and the rest is unexplained. D and trimming were read from the DNA, whereas the V and J calls and clone size are those reported in that table. The table for this sample lists more than 150,000 clones; roughly four fifths of them were counted only once. Together, the top ten hold about 1.6% of the sample.

The paper's findings and limits, for the study overall: A later genetic analysis associated a missense DCLRE1C variant with V-gene and J-gene trimming of TCR beta chains, and an independent cohort replicated the association. Some IMGT-functional V segments, including TRBV6-2 and TRBV6-3, could not be distinguished by the 87-base-pair reads and were therefore excluded. A further reported finding was that TCR beta sequences accurately predicted the HLA-A and HLA-B alleles for most subjects in the first cohort. Immune exposure information for the cohort was limited to CMV serostatus. Roughly uniform sequencing depth across donors was assumed in presence/absence analyses, although this assumption may not hold. Most TCR sequences were seen in very few donors, while some public TCRs were found in many individuals. The authors suggested that the approach could potentially be extended to other disease states and immunological phenotypes. An earlier analysis of 587 of the donors showed that most TCR beta V segments appeared in productive rearrangements either about 87% or about 30% of the time, which broadly matched IMGT annotations. A cluster of highly shared sequence variants was judged likely to be a technical artifact of the sequencing pipeline. Because some donors lacked HLA typing at each locus, the association tests relied only on the typed subset. Because counts were too low, seventeen rarely observed V segments, including chromosome 9 orphons, were excluded from the earlier analysis of around 590 of the donors. In both the original and validation cohorts, the classifier was reported to diagnose cytomegalovirus status with high specificity and sensitivity. Compared with the approximately 670-donor mean, donors in an Asian-associated ancestry cluster had fewer N-insertions in productive TCRs, according to a later genetic analysis. In a later analysis, most CMV-associated TCR beta chains were found to appear HLA-restricted, with HLA associations seemingly driven largely by CMV exposure. When HLA alleles, especially DR and DQ, strongly co-occurred, TCR associations were difficult to assign to individual alleles. Several of the top co-occurrence clusters appeared to be linked to parvovirus B19, influenza, CMV and Epstein-Barr virus, according to a later analysis. According to a later analysis, TCR association rates differed among HLA loci, with DRB1 alleles showing the most associated TCRs and HLA-C alleles showing the fewest. In a later analysis, HLA-associated TCR beta chains were found to be more clonally expanded and to have lower generation probabilities than equally common non-associated chains. The study listed approximately 160 TCR beta chains as associated with cytomegalovirus. Linkage disequilibrium might explain the correlated functional status among segregating V segments, but an unknown experimental factor could not be ruled out. In vitro tests confirmed that three of the cytomegalovirus-associated TCR beta chains recognize cytomegalovirus antigens. Specific HLA alleles were associated with over 15,000 TCR beta sequences at a false discovery rate of 0.05 in a later analysis. The cohort was sequenced for TCR beta chains only, and without alpha or paired-chain data the features that could be detected were limited.

The cohort comprised fewer than 700 healthy bone marrow donors. All cohort members were sampled while nominally healthy, although unrecorded immune exposures were likely present. The donor tested CMV seronegative and was one of the 352 seronegative cohort members. Each donor provided a peripheral blood sample, and peripheral blood mononuclear cells were used for TCR beta sequencing. Genomic DNA extraction from the blood cell samples was performed with the Qiagen DNeasy Blood Extraction Kit. V and J lose 6 bases and 0 bases, and a span of 9 bases separates them. Based on the germline V gene (reference sequence), the CDR1 and CDR2 sequences are LNHDA and SQIVND. The CDR3 numbers 15 residues from cysteine through phenylalanine. The DNA shown is the 45-base CDR3, in frame from base 1. Points on this clone: Its specific antigen is unknown. Per-base quality was not reported, and no clone a single base away is much larger than it.

The TCR was taken from a man aged 40-49 years in good health and CMV-seronegative. The V and J segments used are TRBV19 and TRBJ2-6; TRBD1 is a weak D gene call, 5 bases matching. Sequenced input: PBMCs. The DNA sequence reads TGTGCCAGTAGGGGTAGGGGCTCTGGGGCCAACGTCCTGACTTTC. This is translated as CASRGRGSGANVLTF.